These T cell receptor beta chains were read from a single sample in a study of radiotherapy plus CTLA-4 blockade in lung cancer. Repertoires were generated with immunoSEQ multiplex PCR, while TCRdb's copy carries only in-frame clones and drops some. The data contain tens of thousands of clones, 75% to 85% of them singletons. The input for sequencing was peripheral blood, taken from a patient treated with radiotherapy plus ipilimumab. All receptors derive from a human donor with non-small cell lung cancer that progressed on radiotherapy plus ipilimumab. Both conserved end residues are part of each CDR3. The order of the fields is V gene, D gene, CDR3 protein. A D gene is named only where the DNA matches it firmly.

>TRBV10-1|TRBD1
CASSGQGAFDTQYF
>TRBV5-4|TRBD1
CASSSGTGDHEQYF
>TRBV18|TRBD2
CASSNSGFPPNNEQFF
>TRBV5-1|TRBD1
CASSLVTGVSYEQYF
>TRBV4-1|.
CASSQEGLAGGTQYF
>TRBV5-4|.
CASSLAMKTQYF
>TRBV4-2|TRBD1
CASSQGQGAPGQPQHF
>TRBV5-1|.
CASSLASPFDEQYF
>TRBV27|.
CASSLQGGYLQPQHF
>TRBV19|TRBD2
CASSIDPGLVDSYNEQFF
>TRBV9|.
CASSVGTIAETQYF
>TRBV9|.
CASSASNRVWETQYF
>TRBV9|.
CASSLQDGANEKLFF
>TRBV7-3|.
CASSLTTNTEAFF
>TRBV5-1|TRBD1
CASSSGTGGGEQYF
>TRBV19|TRBD1
CASGLGQEYEQYF
>TRBV4-2|TRBD2
CASSQGGGLSSYEQYF
>TRBV5-5|.
CASSFSAGDTDTQYF
>TRBV19|.
CASSRRTQETQYF
>TRBV28|TRBD1
CASSFSGQEFNYGYTF
>TRBV9|TRBD2
CASSVEIAGVGDTQYF
>TRBV5-1|TRBD1
CASSLGTETMNTEAFF
>TRBV5-5|.
CASSLVQVHEQYF
>TRBV2|.
CASSEVGRVGYTF
>TRBV28|.
CASNFGVGNTIYF
>TRBV5-4|TRBD1
CASSSADRGNTEAFF
>TRBV4-3|.
CASSQDLRGARSYEQYF
>TRBV28|.
CASSLWGSATNEKLFF
>TRBV11-2|.
CASSLGAANTEAFF
>TRBV4-1|.
CASSRVGSYEQYF
>TRBV5-5|TRBD1
CASSLEDRVDTGELFF
>TRBV10-2|TRBD1
CASSELDREEGQPQHF